The 27 T cell receptor beta chains below all came from one sample that was sequenced in a study of blood T cell repertoires in COVID-19. Sequencing used immunoSEQ multiplex PCR; TCRdb keeps in-frame clones, though not all of them. The data contain 280,000 or so clones, 83% of them singletons. The specimen sequenced was peripheral blood. Every receptor here comes from a woman aged 50 to 65 who had recovered from COVID-19.

The V call is TRBV19, the J call TRBJ2-2; weak D call: TRBD2 (6 bases). This CDR3 spans 16 amino acids. V gave up 4 bases and J gave up 2 bases, with 14 bases separating them. Germline values: CDR1 LNHDA, CDR2 SQIVND (reference sequence). CDR3 sequence reads: CASSSGETSNTGELFF. CDR3 DNA sequence: TGTGCCAGTAGTAGCGGGGAAACGAGTAACACCGGGGAGCTGTTTTTT. Together with reference TRBV19 and TRBJ2-2, the CDR3 gives the full variable domain: DGGITQSPKYLFRKEGQNVTLSCEQNLNHDAMYWYRQDPGQGLRLIYYSQIVNDFQKGDIAEGYSVSREKKESFPLTVTSAQKNPTAFYLCASSSGETSNTGELFFGEGSRLTVL.

The chain couples TRBV7-6 to TRBJ2-5; weak D call: TRBD2 (6 bases). The CDR3 consists of 15 residues. Between the trimmed V and J ends, which lost 0 bases and 0 bases, there was a span of 8 bases. CDR1 is SGHVS and CDR2 is FNYEAQ in the germline V gene. This CDR3 is CASSLAAGHQETQYF. The DNA for the CDR3 is TGTGCCAGCAGCTTAGCGGCGGGGCACCAAGAGACCCAGTACTTC.

DNA of the CDR3: TGTGCCACCAGTGACCACAGGGGGAGGAACACCGGGGAGCTGTTTTTT. This sequence encodes CATSDHRGRNTGELFF. This chain links TRBV24-1 with TRBJ2-2, with 8 nucleotides matching TRBD1. In germline, CDR1 is KGHDR, CDR2 SFDVKD. The V gene end was trimmed by 4 bases and the J gene end by 1 base; junction bases not matched to a gene: 4. The CDR3 spans 16 residues.

This clone was seen only a few times. The chain joins TRBV3-1 (or the pseudogene TRBV3-2) to TRBJ2-2, with 8 positions matching TRBD1. V lost 1 base to trimming and J lost 8 bases; unmatched junction nucleotides: 15. This CDR3 is 18 amino acids long. CDR1 LGHDT and CDR2 YNNKEL come from the germline V gene (reference sequence). The CDR3 bases are TGTGCCAGCAGCCAAGCAAAGGGGATTGGGGACAGGCCAGGGGAGCTGTTTTTT. Translating gives CASSQAKGIGDRPGELFF.

This clone was detected only a few times. The rearrangement joins TRBV27 to TRBJ2-1; D gene unclear. The CDR3 is 11 amino acids. Trimming stripped 6 bases from V and 7 bases from J, with 7 bases between. Germline CDR1 and CDR2: MNHEY and SMNVEV (reference sequence). CDR3 loop: CASRNYNEQFF. The CDR3 bases are TGTGCCAGCAGGAACTATAATGAGCAGTTCTTC.

This chain links TRBV7-9 with TRBJ2-1; D possibly corresponds to TRBD2 (5 bases). The CDR3 covers 15 residues. CDR1 is SEHNR and CDR2 is FQNEAQ in the germline V gene (reference sequence). Trimming cost V 5 bases and J 0 bases, with 11 bases left between them. CDR3 loop: CASSLREGSYNEQFF. CDR3 sequence (DNA): TGTGCCAGCAGCCTCCGAGAGGGCTCCTACAATGAGCAGTTCTTC.

This clone was seen a few times. V usage is TRBV7-2 and J usage is TRBJ1-3; D gene unclear. The V and J ends lost 5 bases and 0 bases respectively, with 11 bases between them. Germline V CDR1 and CDR2: SGHTA, FQGNSA. This CDR3 is built from 15 residues. CDR3 nucleotides: TGTGCCAGCAGCGATCACTGGAGCTCTGGAAACACCATATATTTT. It encodes CASSDHWSSGNTIYF.

V gene TRBV25-1 combines with J gene TRBJ1-1; TRBD1 agrees at 8 bases. Germline V CDR1 and CDR2: MGHDK, SYGVNS. CDR3 length: 13 residues. The trim removed 1 base at V and 10 bases at J, leaving 5 bases unmatched. CDR3 protein: CASSESRQGAAFF. The CDR3 region has the DNA TGTGCCAGCAGTGAATCCCGCCAGGGGGCAGCTTTCTTT.

A few counts support this clone. The chain employs TRBV7-8 and TRBJ1-4; 8 positions match TRBD1. Germline CDR1 and CDR2: SGHVS and FQNEAQ. The CDR3 is 14 amino acids. Trimming took 3 bases from V and 7 from J; bases not matched to a gene: 4. The CDR3 is CASSFSTGVEKLFF. The CDR3 nucleotides read TGTGCCAGCAGCTTCTCGACAGGGGTTGAAAAACTGTTTTTT.

The rearrangement uses TRBV6-2 or TRBV6-3 and TRBJ2-5; TRBD1 aligns across 9 bases. The trim removed 6 bases at V and 5 bases at J, leaving 16 bases unmatched. From germline, CDR1 is MNHEY and CDR2 SVGEGT. The CDR3 spans 17 residues. The CDR3 loop reads CASSAPRNRGLLETQYF. CDR3 bases: TGTGCCAGCAGCGCCCCCAGGAACAGGGGGCTTCTTGAGACCCAGTACTTC.

The chain carries TRBV4-3 and TRBJ2-7; 9 bases are a match to TRBD2. Germline V gene lookup returns CDR1 LGHNA and CDR2 YSLEER. Trimming took 0 bases from V and 2 from J; bases not matched to a gene: 5. The CDR3 runs to 16 residues. The CDR3 DNA sequence: TGCGCCAGCAGCCAAGATTGGTCTAGCGGGACCTACGAGCAGTACTTC. Its protein product is CASSQDWSSGTYEQYF.

This clone was seen a single time. This chain joins TRBV7-3 and TRBJ2-1; TRBD2 agrees at 9 bases. The trim removed 5 bases at V and 9 bases at J, leaving 5 bases unmatched. Germline lookup yields CDR1 SGHTA and CDR2 FQGTGA. This CDR3 is 13 amino acids long. The CDR3 is CASSGGLAGEQFF. Here the CDR3 DNA reads TGTGCCAGCAGCGGGGGACTAGCAGGTGAGCAGTTCTTC.

This chain joins TRBV28 and TRBJ1-1; no firm D call. CDR1 and CDR2 from the germline V gene are MDHEN and SYDVKM. The V end was cut by 2 bases, the J end by 0 bases, with 16 bases between. CDR3 length: 17 amino acids. CDR3 amino acids: CASSLPPRKRVNTEAFF. CDR3 bases: TGTGCCAGCAGTTTACCCCCCCGGAAGAGGGTGAACACTGAAGCTTTCTTT.

This clone was seen a handful of times. The chain couples TRBV7-2 to TRBJ2-5, with 8 bases lining up with TRBD2. Germline-derived CDR1 and CDR2 are SGHTA and FQGNSA. The junction had 3 bases not matched to a gene; V was cut back by 6 bases and J by 0 bases. The CDR3 covers 14 residues. CDR3: CASRKTSDQETQYF. CDR3 DNA: TGTGCCAGCAGGAAGACTAGCGACCAAGAGACCCAGTACTTC. The full variable domain, its missing parts supplied by reference TRBV7-2 and TRBJ2-5, is GAGVSQSPSNKVTEKGKDVELRCDPISGHTALYWYRQSLGQGLEFLIYFQGNSAPDKSGLPSDRFSAERTGGSVSTLTIQRTQQEDSAVYLCASRKTSDQETQYFGPGTRLLVL.

The chain uses TRBV9 and TRBJ2-5; D possibly corresponds to TRBD2 (5 bases). V was cut by 3 bases and J by 5 bases, with 14 bases left in between. The V gene's germline CDR1 is SGDLS and CDR2 YYNGEE. The CDR3 totals 14 residues. Here the CDR3 reads CASSADWELETQYF. CDR3 in DNA: TGTGCCAGCAGCGCAGACTGGGAGTTGGAGACCCAGTACTTC.

CDR3 nucleotide sequence: TGTGCCAGCAGCCCGGAGCGGGGGGGCTACAATGAGCAGTTCTTC. Translating gives CASSPERGGYNEQFF. The chain uses TRBV3-1 (or the pseudogene TRBV3-2) and TRBJ2-1; the match to TRBD2 covers 10 bases. V was pared by 4 bases and J by 3 bases, with 3 bases of the junction left unmatched. The length of the CDR3 is 15 residues. The germline gives CDR1 LGHDT, CDR2 YNNKEL (reference sequence).

J is TRBJ1-3 and V is TRBV30; TRBD1 agrees at 7 bases. CDR3 length: 12 amino acids. From germline, CDR1 is GTSNPN and CDR2 SVGIG (reference sequence). J was trimmed by 8 bases and V by 5 bases; bases with no gene match: 6. CDR3 DNA: TGTGCCTGGGCTACAGGGGTTTACACCATATATTTT. Protein: CAWATGVYTIYF.

CDR3 region: CASSLVGAAHEQFF. The CDR3 region has the DNA TGTGCCAGCAGCTTAGTGGGGGCGGCACATGAGCAGTTCTTC. V gene TRBV7-9 combines with J gene TRBJ2-1, with D perhaps TRBD1 (6 bases). The germline CDR1 and CDR2 sequences are SEHNR and FQNEAQ (reference sequence). The V end was cut by 1 base, the J end by 8 bases, with 12 bases between. The CDR3 spans 14 residues.

This clone showed up just once. The rearrangement uses TRBV4-1 and TRBJ1-2; D is perhaps TRBD1 (5 bases). V shed 0 bases and J shed 5 bases, with 10 bases lying between them. Germline V gene lookup returns CDR1 MGHRA and CDR2 YSYEKL. This CDR3 is built from 14 residues. The CDR3 reads CASSQDFRDYGYTF. The CDR3 DNA follows: TGCGCCAGCAGCCAAGATTTCAGGGATTATGGCTACACCTTC.

V gene TRBV5-6 combines with J gene TRBJ2-1, with 9 bases fitting TRBD1. CDR1 is SGHDT and CDR2 is YYEEEE in the germline V gene. The CDR3 sequence is 15 residues long. Trimming cost V 0 bases and J 9 bases; bases outside gene matches: 7. The CDR3 protein is CASSLARTGGIEQFF. CDR3 bases: TGTGCCAGCAGCTTGGCCAGAACAGGGGGCATTGAGCAGTTCTTC.

CDR3 DNA sequence: TGTGCCAGCAGCCAAGGCAGGTTTTACGAGCAGTACTTC. It is translated as CASSQGRFYEQYF. The rearrangement links TRBV3-1 (or the pseudogene TRBV3-2) to TRBJ2-7; unclear D gene. V was shortened by 1 base and J by 4 bases, with 8 bases between the two germline ends. The CDR3 runs 13 residues. Germline values: CDR1 LGHDT, CDR2 YNNKEL (reference sequence).

The V call is TRBV6-2 or TRBV6-3, the J call TRBJ2-7; 7 nucleotides line up with TRBD1. This CDR3 is built from 15 residues. The V and J ends lost 2 bases and 3 bases, in that order; junction bases with no gene match: 7. CDR1 is MNHEY, CDR2 SVGEGT, per germline. CDR3: CASSYRRDSYYEQYF. The CDR3 bases are TGTGCCAGCAGTTACCGACGGGACAGCTACTACGAGCAGTACTTC.

The gene calls are TRBV28 and TRBJ2-2; 7 nucleotides align to TRBD2. The germline gives CDR1 MDHEN, CDR2 SYDVKM. With 7 bases clipped from V and 5 bases from J, the junction kept 13 bases outside the gene matches. CDR3 length equals 16 residues. The CDR3 bases are TGTGCCAGCATTTTTTCCAGCGGGATTGGGACCGGGGAGCTGTTTTTT. This codes for CASIFSSGIGTGELFF.

There are a few counts of this clone. The rearrangement links TRBV12-3 or TRBV12-4 to TRBJ2-7, with D perhaps TRBD2 (7 bases). CDR3 length equals 13 residues. V dropped 8 bases and J dropped 3 bases, with 14 bases sitting between them. The CDR3 protein is CASAVGGVYEQYF. The DNA for the CDR3 is TGTGCCAGCGCGGTAGGGGGGGTCTACGAGCAGTACTTC.

CDR3 residues: CASSLRAGAREDTQYF. CDR3 sequence (DNA): TGTGCCAGCAGCTTACGCGCTGGGGCTAGAGAGGATACGCAGTATTTT. The chain employs TRBV7-2 and TRBJ2-3; possible D gene TRBD1, 5 bases. The CDR3 sequence is 16 residues long. V shed 2 bases and J shed 6 bases, with 18 bases lying between them. From germline, CDR1 is SGHTA and CDR2 FQGNSA.

The chain couples TRBV9 to TRBJ1-4; D unresolved. The CDR3 covers 15 residues. From germline, CDR1 is SGDLS and CDR2 YYNGEE. The ends were cut back, 4 bases at V and 8 bases at J, with 18 bases in the middle. The CDR3 is CASSPGGGNVEKLFF. The CDR3 DNA is TGTGCCAGCAGCCCCGGTGGCGGTAACGTCGAAAAACTGTTTTTT.

This clone was found once. This rearrangement joins TRBV3-1 (or the pseudogene TRBV3-2) to TRBJ2-7, with 9 bases lining up with TRBD1. Per the germline V gene, CDR1 is LGHDT and CDR2 is YNNKEL (reference sequence). This CDR3 has 15 amino acids. J was trimmed by 3 bases and V by 3 bases; bases with no gene match: 6. For the CDR3, the DNA is TGTGCCAGCAGCCATTCGGGACAGGGAAACTACGAGCAGTACTTC. Protein sequence: CASSHSGQGNYEQYF.